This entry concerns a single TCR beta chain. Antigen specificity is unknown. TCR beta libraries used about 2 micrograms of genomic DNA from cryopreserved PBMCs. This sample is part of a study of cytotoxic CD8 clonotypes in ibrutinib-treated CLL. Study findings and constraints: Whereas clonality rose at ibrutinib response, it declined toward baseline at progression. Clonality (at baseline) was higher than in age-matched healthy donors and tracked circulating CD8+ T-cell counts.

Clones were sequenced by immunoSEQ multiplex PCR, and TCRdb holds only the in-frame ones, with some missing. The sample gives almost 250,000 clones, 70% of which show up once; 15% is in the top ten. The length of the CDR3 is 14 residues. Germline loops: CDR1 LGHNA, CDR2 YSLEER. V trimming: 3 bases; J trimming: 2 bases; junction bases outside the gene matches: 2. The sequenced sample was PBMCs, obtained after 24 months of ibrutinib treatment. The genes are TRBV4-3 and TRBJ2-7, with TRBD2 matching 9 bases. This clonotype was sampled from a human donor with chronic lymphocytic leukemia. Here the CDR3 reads CASSQERGAYEQYF. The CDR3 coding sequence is TGCGCCAGCAGCCAGGAGCGGGGGGCCTACGAGCAGTACTTC.